This T cell receptor beta chain derives from a study of T cell clonotyping in hematopoietic cell transplantation. Germline V gene data show CDR1 as SGHDT and CDR2 as YYEEEE. Losses at the gene ends were 0 bases for V and 13 bases for J; bases not matched to a gene: 9. The CDR3 has 13 amino acids. The protocol was immunoSEQ multiplex PCR, while the TCRdb copy is restricted to in-frame clones and leaves out a portion. The sample lists 15,000 to 20,000 clones, around 55% occurring once. Samples: about 28 days before transplant, then days 30, 100 and 180 after. Findings of the study overall: After transplant, recipient diversity fell while pathologically expanded clonotypes grew through day 180. Cells were unsorted, so CD4 and CD8 contributions were not separated. Few recipient clonotypes overlapped donors; over 95% were de novo at given depth.

Worth noting for this clone: Its matching antigen is unknown.

The chain joins TRBV5-6 to TRBJ1-2; 7 bases agree with TRBD1. This receptor was obtained from a male patient between 45 and 59 years old who had an allogeneic stem cell transplant from an unrelated donor, so T cells may come from the graft donor. Some clones in this sample may be carry-over from other donors' samples. Sequenced here: PBMCs, sampled 30 days after allogeneic stem cell transplant. Here the CDR3 DNA reads TGTGCCAGCAGCTTGGCTCCGACAGGGTTAATCACCTTC. Amino acid sequence: CASSLAPTGLITF.